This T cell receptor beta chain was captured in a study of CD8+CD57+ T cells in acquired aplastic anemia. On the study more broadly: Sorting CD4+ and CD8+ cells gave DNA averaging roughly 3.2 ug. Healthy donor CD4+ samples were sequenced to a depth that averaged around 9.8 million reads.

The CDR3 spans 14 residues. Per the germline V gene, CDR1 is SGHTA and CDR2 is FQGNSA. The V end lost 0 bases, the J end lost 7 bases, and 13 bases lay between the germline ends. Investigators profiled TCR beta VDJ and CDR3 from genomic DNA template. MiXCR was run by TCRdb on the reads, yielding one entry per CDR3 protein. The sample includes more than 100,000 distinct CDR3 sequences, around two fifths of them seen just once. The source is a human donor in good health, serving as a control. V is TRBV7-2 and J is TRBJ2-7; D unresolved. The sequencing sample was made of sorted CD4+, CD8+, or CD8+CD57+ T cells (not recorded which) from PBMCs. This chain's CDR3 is CASSLAAILGEQYF. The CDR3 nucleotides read TGTGCCAGCAGCTTAGCGGCAATCCTAGGGGAGCAGTACTTC.